This T cell receptor (beta chain) originates from a study of blood T cells in healthy people across ages. Across the study: About one barcoded beta molecule per two T cells was the capture yield of template switching.

Next came a second PCR, run for roughly 6 to 11 cycles, which used a sample-barcoded 5' primer along with a J-beta primer mix. The template-switch adaptor, which had 12 random nucleotides, put a tag on each cDNA molecule. Every sample gave at least 3 million paired-end reads containing CDR3. TCRdb redid the calling of the 5' RACE reads with MiXCR, one entry per CDR3 protein. The repertoire holds fewer than 750,000 distinct CDR3 sequences, with around 50% as singletons. This clonotype was counted between two and nine times. The V gene lost 0 bases and the J gene lost 4 bases, with 10 bases spanning the gap. Germline V gene lookup returns CDR1 LGHDT and CDR2 YNNKEL (reference sequence). CDR3 length equals 15 residues.

Sequencing was done on a sample of blood. The chain couples TRBV3-1 to TRBJ2-1; D uncertain. The TCR originated in a man older than 75 in good health. In DNA form, the CDR3 reads TGTGCCAGCAGCCAAGATGCGGCAAATTACAATGAGCAGTTCTTC. Amino acid sequence: CASSQDAANYNEQFF.